This T cell receptor beta chain was documented in a study of OX40 agonist ivuxolimab in advanced cancers. Method: immunoSEQ multiplex PCR; TCRdb's copy keeps in-frame clones and lacks some. Altogether some 67,000 clones are present, around nine tenths being singletons, with the ten largest covering around 0.29%. V shed 4 bases, J shed 5 bases, and the junction held 9 bases outside the gene matches. The CDR3 loop spans 15 amino acids. Germline V gene sequence: CDR1 SGHVS, CDR2 FNYEAQ. The sequence derives from an adult with an advanced solid tumor such as melanoma, head and neck, liver or kidney cancer. The chain couples TRBV7-6 to TRBJ2-7, with TRBD1 matching 9 bases. This sample comprised CD4+ or CD8+ T cells sorted from blood, obtained in a trial of the OX40 agonist ivuxolimab. The CDR3 DNA follows: TGTGCCAGCAGCTCCCCCGGGACAGGGTTCCACGAGCAGTACTTC. This sequence encodes CASSSPGTGFHEQYF.